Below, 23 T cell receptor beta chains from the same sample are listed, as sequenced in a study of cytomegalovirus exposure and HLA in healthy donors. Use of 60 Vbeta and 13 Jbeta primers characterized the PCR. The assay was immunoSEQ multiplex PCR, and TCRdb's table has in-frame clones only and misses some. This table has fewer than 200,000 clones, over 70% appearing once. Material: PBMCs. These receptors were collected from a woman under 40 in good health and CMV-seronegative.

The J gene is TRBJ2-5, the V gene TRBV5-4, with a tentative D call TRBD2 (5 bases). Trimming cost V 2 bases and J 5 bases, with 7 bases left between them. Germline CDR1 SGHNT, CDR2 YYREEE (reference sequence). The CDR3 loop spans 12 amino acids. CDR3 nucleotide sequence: TGTGCCAGCAGCTTTTGGGAGGAGACCCAGTACTTC. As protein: CASSFWEETQYF.

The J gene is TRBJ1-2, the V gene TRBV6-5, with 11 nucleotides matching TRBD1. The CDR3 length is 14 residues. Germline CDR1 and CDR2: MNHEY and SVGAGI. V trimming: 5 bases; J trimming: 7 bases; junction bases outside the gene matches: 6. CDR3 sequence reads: CASSIRGTGGGYTF. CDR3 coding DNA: TGTGCCAGCAGTATCCGTGGGACAGGGGGTGGCTACACCTTC.

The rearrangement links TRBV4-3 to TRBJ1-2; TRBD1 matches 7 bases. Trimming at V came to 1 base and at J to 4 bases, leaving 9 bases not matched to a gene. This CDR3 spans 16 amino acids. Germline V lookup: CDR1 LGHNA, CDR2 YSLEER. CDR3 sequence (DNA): TGCGCCAGCAGCCAAGCAGGGGGGACAGAACGCTATGGCTACACCTTC. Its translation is CASSQAGGTERYGYTF.

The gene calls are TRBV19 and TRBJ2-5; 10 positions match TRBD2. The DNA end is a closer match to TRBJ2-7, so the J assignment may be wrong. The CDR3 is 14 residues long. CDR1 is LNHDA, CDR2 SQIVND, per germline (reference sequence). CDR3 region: CASSPSGSSYEQYF. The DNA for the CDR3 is TGTGCCAGTAGCCCTAGCGGGAGCTCCTACGAGCAGTACTTC.

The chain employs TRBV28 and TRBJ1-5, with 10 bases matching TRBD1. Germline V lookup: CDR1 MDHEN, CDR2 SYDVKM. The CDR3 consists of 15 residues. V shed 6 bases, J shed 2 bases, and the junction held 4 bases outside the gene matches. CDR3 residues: CASRGGTGGNQPQHF. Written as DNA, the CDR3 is TGTGCCAGCAGGGGGGGGACAGGGGGCAATCAGCCCCAGCATTTT.

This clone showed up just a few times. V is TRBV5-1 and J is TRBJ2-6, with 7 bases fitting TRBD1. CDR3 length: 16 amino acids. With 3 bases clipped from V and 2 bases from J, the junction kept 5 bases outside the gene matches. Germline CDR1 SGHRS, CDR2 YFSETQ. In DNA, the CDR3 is TGCGCCAGCAGCTCTGGGACAGAACCTGGGGCCAACGTCCTGACTTTC. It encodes CASSSGTEPGANVLTF.

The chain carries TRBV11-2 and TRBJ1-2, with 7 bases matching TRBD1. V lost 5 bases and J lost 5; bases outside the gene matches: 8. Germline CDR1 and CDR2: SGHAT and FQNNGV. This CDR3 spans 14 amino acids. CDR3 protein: CASSTGQAWYGYTF. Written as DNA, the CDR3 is TGTGCCAGCAGCACAGGACAGGCATGGTATGGCTACACCTTC.

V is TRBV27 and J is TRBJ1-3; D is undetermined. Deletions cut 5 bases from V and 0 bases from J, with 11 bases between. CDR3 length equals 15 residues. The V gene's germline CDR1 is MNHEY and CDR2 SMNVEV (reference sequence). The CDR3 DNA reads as TGTGCCAGCAGTCTCTCTGCACACTCTGGAAACACCATATATTTT. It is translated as CASSLSAHSGNTIYF.

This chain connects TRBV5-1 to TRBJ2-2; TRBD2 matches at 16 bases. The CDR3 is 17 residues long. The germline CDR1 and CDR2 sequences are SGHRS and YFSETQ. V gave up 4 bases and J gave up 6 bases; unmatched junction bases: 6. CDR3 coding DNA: TGCGCCAGCAGCGCGGGACTAGCGGGGGGGCCCGCCGGGGAGCTGTTTTTT. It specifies CASSAGLAGGPAGELFF.

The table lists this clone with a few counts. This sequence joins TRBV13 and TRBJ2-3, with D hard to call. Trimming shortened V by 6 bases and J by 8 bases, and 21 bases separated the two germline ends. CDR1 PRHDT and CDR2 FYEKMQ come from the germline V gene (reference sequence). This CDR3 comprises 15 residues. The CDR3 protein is CASSSNTKYPSTQYF. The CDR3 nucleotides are TGTGCCAGCAGTAGCAACACCAAGTACCCTAGTACGCAGTATTTT.

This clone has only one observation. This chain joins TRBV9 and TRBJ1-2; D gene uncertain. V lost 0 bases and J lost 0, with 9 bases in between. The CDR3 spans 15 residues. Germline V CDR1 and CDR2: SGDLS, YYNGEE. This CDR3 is CASSVEEGPNYGYTF. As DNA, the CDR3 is TGTGCCAGCAGCGTAGAGGAGGGCCCTAACTATGGCTACACCTTC.

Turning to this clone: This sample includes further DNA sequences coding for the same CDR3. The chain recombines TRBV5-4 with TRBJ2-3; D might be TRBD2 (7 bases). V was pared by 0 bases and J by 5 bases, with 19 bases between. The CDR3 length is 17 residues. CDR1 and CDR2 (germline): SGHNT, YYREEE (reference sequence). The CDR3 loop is CASSLGHGGGLVDTQYF. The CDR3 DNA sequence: TGTGCCAGCAGCTTGGGCCATGGGGGGGGGCTGGTAGATACGCAGTATTTT. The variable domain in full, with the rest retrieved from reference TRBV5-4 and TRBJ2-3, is ETGVTQSPTHLIKTRGQQVTLRCSSQSGHNTVSWYQQALGQGPQFIFQYYREEENGRGNFPPRFSGLQFPNYSSELNVNALELDDSALYLCASSLGHGGGLVDTQYFGPGTRLTVL.

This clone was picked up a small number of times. CDR3 in DNA: TGTGCCAGCAGCCCCAGCGGGGGAGAGAGAGATACGCAGTATTTT. This gives the protein CASSPSGGERDTQYF. The chain links TRBV5-4 to TRBJ2-3; 8 positions match TRBD2. Losses at the gene ends were 4 bases for V and 5 bases for J; bases not matched to a gene: 9. Germline lookup yields CDR1 SGHNT and CDR2 YYREEE (reference sequence). The CDR3 has 15 residues.

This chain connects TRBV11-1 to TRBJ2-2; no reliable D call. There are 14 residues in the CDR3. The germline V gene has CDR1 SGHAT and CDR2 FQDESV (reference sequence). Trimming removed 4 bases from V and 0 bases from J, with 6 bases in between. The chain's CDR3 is CASSSRTNTGELFF. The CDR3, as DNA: TGTGCCAGCAGCTCCAGAACGAACACCGGGGAGCTGTTTTTT.

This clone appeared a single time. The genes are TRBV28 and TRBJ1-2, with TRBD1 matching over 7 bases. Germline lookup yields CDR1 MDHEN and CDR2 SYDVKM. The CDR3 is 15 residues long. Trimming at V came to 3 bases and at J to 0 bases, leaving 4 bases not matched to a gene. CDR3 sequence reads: CASSLGTATNYGYTF. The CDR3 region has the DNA TGTGCCAGCAGTTTGGGGACAGCTACTAACTATGGCTACACCTTC.

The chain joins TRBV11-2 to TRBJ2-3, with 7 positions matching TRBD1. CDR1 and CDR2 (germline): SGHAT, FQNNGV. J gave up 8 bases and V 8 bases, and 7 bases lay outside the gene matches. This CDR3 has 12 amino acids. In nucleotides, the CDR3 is TGTGCCAGCGCGCAAGACAGGGCTACGCAGTATTTT. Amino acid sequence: CASAQDRATQYF.

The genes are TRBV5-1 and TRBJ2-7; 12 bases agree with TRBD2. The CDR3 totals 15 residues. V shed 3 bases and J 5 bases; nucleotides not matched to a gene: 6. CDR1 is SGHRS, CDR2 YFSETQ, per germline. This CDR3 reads CASSSGTSGLDEQYF. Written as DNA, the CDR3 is TGCGCCAGCAGCTCCGGGACTAGCGGGCTAGACGAGCAGTACTTC.

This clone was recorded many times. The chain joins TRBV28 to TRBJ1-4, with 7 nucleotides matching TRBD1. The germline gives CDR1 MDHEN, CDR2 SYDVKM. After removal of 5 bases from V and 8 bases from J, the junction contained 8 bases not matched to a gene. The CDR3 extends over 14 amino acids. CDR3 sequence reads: CASSPVLTGEKLFF. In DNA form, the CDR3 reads TGTGCCAGCAGTCCTGTATTGACAGGGGAAAAACTGTTTTTT.

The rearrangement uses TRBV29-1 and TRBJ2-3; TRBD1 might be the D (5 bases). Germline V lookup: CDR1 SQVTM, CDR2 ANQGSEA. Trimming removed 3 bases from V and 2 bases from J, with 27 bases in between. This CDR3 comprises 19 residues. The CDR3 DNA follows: TGCAGCGTTGATTCGCAAGACCGACCAGGGTCCCTATACACAGATACGCAGTATTTT. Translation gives CSVDSQDRPGSLYTDTQYF.

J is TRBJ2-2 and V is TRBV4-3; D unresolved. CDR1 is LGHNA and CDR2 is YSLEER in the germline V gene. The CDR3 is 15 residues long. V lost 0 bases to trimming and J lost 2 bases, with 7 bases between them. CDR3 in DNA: TGCGCCAGCAGCCAAGAGGGCAGCAACACCGGGGAGCTGTTTTTT. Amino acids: CASSQEGSNTGELFF.

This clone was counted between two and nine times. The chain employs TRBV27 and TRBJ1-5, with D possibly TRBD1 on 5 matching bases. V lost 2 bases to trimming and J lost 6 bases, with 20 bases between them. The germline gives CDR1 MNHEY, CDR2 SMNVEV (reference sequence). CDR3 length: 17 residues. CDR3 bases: TGTGCCAGCAGTTTAAGGGGACCTGTTGCGGGGTTTCAGCCCCAGCATTTT. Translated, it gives CASSLRGPVAGFQPQHF.

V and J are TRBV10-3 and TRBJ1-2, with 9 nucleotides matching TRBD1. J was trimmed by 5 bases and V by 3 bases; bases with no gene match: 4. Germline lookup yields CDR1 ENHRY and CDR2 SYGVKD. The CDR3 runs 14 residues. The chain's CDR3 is CAISEGQGIYGYTF. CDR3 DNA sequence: TGTGCCATCAGTGAAGGACAGGGGATATATGGCTACACCTTC.

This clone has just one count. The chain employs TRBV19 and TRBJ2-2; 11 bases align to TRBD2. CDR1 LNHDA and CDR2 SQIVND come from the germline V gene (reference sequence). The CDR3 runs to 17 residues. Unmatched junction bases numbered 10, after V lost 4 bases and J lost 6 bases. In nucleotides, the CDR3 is TGTGCCAGTAGTAAGCAACCAACTAGCGGGAGAGCCGGGGAGCTGTTTTTT. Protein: CASSKQPTSGRAGELFF.